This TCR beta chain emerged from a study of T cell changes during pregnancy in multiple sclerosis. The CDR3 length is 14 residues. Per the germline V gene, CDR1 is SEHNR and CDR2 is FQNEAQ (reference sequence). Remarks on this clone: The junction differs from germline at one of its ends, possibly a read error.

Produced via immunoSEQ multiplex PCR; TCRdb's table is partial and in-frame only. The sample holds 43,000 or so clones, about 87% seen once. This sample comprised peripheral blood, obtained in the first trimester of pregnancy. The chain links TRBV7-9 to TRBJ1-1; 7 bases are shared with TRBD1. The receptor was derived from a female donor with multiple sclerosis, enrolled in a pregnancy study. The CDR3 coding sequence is TGTGCCAGCCGCTTAGCGCAGGGGGGAGGTGAAGCTTTCTTT. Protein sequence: CASRLAQGGGEAFF.